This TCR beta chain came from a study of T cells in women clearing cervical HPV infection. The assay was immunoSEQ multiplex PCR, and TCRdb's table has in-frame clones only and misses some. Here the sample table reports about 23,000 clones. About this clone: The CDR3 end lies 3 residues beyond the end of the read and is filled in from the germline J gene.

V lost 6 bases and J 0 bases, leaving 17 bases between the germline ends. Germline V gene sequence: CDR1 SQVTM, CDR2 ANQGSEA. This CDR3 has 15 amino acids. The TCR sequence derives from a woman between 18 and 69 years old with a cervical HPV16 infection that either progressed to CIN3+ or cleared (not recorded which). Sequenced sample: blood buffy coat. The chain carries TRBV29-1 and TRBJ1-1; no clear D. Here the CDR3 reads CSVAPVAGLNTEAFF. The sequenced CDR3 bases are TGCAGCGTCGCCCCCGTTGCAGGCTTGAACACTGAA.